This TCR beta chain was sequenced for a study of siplizumab effects on memory and regulatory T cells (dated by TCRdb to the late 2010s). At the level of the whole study: The study examined how the anti-CD2 antibody siplizumab affects alloreactive T-cell subsets in allogeneic mixed lymphocyte reactions built from human PBMCs.

V is reduced by 0 bases and J by 4 bases, leaving a spacing of 13 bases between them. Counted from cysteine to phenylalanine, this CDR3 has 16 amino acids. Only the CDR3 region is kept as DNA, spanning 48 bases read in frame from base 1. As encoded in the germline V gene, CDR1 is LGHNA while CDR2 is YNFKEQ. Additional sequencing covered unstimulated subsets from a few donor pairs, namely CD8+ effector memory, CD4+ naive, CD8+ TEMRA, CD4+ memory and CD8+ naive. TCRbeta CDR3 sequencing was performed on sorted unstimulated T cells and on proliferating T cells recovered from mixed lymphocyte reactions. Fresh whole blood from 9 to 11 HLA-typed healthy donors was used to isolate PBMCs. Points the paper makes about the study in general: Siplizumab significantly reduced the cumulative frequency of alloreactive sequences traceable to unstimulated CD4+ memory T cells. Of the alloreactive CD4+ clones that could be mapped, the Treg-derived share averaged around 64% with siplizumab compared with roughly 27% in control reactions. Sequences below about 10^-5 frequency were poorly captured, so only a minor fraction of alloreactive clones could be mapped to unstimulated subsets. Whether proliferating Tregs from siplizumab cultures actually had suppressive function was not functionally confirmed. For roughly 80-97% of proliferating CD4+ or CD8+ clones, no naive or memory phenotype could be assigned. Unstimulated naive T cells appeared more diverse than memory T cells, and naive cells seemed to contribute substantially to the alloresponse.

The method behind the library was the immunoSEQ multiplex PCR assay. The deep sequencing platform assayed approximately 10^5 TCR templates per sample. Genomic DNA extracted from sorted T cells was the material used for TCRbeta CDR3 sequencing. In the paper's pipeline: The R programming language was used for the clonal analysis of the TCRbeta CDR3 data. Alloreactive CD4+ and CD8+ clones were identified by comparing unstimulated samples to CFSE-low samples taken after the reaction. By matching sequences to the repertoires of sorted unstimulated Treg and non-Treg cells, each alloreactive CD4+ clone was assigned a regulatory or non-regulatory origin. TCRdb holds this immuneACCESS table with in-frame rearrangements only. Some clones are missing; in checked studies, unresolved V genes explain under half, and the rest has no known cause. Clone size and the V and J calls come from that table; the DNA yielded D and trimming. The sample table lists about 91,000 clones, roughly 97% of them with a count of one. Together, the top ten hold less than 0.035% of the sample.

In the case of this clone: The clone's antigen remains unknown. No base quality values were provided; no much bigger clone lies one nucleotide off.

The V gene is TRBV4-2 and the J gene is TRBJ1-3; TRBD1 is possibly the D segment (5 matching bases). The sample consisted of naive CD4+ T cells sorted from blood. The cell subset or site label of this sample denotes: unstimulated naive T cells. The sequence was obtained from a human donor in good health. The sequenced DNA: TGTGCCAGCAGCCAAGATTCTGGGACGCCGGGAAACACCATATATTTT. Its amino acids are CASSQDSGTPGNTIYF.